A selection of T cell receptor beta chains follows, all from one sample in a study of beta chain features in type 1 diabetes. TCRdb's copy holds only in-frame clones and misses some; the assay was immunoSEQ multiplex PCR. This repertoire shows 93,000 or so clones, approximately 30% found once; its top ten account for 0.53%. Sequencing was done on a sample of central memory CD4+ T cells from blood. These receptors were collected from a woman aged 18-29 years with type 1 diabetes. Each CDR3 is given with its conserved first and last residue. Fields, in order: V gene, J gene, CDR3 protein.

TRBV6-5,TRBJ1-1,CASSYSGQLNTEAFF
TRBV5-4,TRBJ2-2,CASSFLSGGTGELFF
TRBV5-4,TRBJ1-2,CASSLFVGGQTNYGYTF
TRBV28,TRBJ2-3,CASSSPRTSGRRKDTQYF
TRBV30,TRBJ1-1,CAWSSTGVATEAFF
TRBV28,TRBJ2-2,CASIRPGSQAGELFF
TRBV25-1,TRBJ2-3,CASRTTGDTQYF
TRBV28,TRBJ2-5,CASSTRQGARETQYF
TRBV30,-,CASTVEQYF
TRBV14,TRBJ1-1,CASSQDLSTEAFF
TRBV5-5,TRBJ1-5,CASSRTGTEINQPQHF
TRBV7-2,TRBJ2-2,CASSLGQVTGELFF
TRBV4-3,TRBJ2-5,CASSQWRGGYQETQYF
TRBV6-6,TRBJ2-5,CASLTSGSETQYF
TRBV15,TRBJ2-1,CATSRDAGQGTSNEQFF
TRBV6-6,TRBJ2-4,CASSTGGAKNIQYF
TRBV19,TRBJ2-3,CASNSLDRATDTQYF
TRBV30,TRBJ2-1,CAWSGTGTSGRNEQFF
TRBV30,TRBJ2-5,CAWSRGASGLQETQYF
TRBV5-1,-,CASSLSGQAANYEQYF
TRBV27,TRBJ2-2,CASSPSDRGSGELFF
TRBV7-9,TRBJ2-1,CASSLRGQGLTGGEQFF
TRBV7-2,TRBJ1-3,CASSSPIQGSLGNTIYF
TRBV7-9,TRBJ1-1,CASTFTDTEAFF
TRBV7-2,TRBJ2-3,CASSTAEEATQYF
TRBV12-5,TRBJ2-3,CASGPGTSGWLDTQYF
TRBV11-1,TRBJ1-2,CASSLPGQIYGYTF
TRBV5-6,TRBJ2-7,CASSLDDGLGGQYF
TRBV7-6,TRBJ2-7,CASSLESGTALYEQYF
TRBV28,TRBJ1-1,CASSSTGLNTEAFF
TRBV7-3,TRBJ2-1,CASSFGGLAGGGEQFF
TRBV14,TRBJ2-3,CASSQGLNTQYF
TRBV29-1,TRBJ1-2,CSVGTGGSYGYTF
TRBV13,TRBJ2-4,CASSFLAGGRQNIQYF
TRBV30,TRBJ1-1,CAWSVGGSLNTEAFF
TRBV28,TRBJ2-2,CASRTSLGELFF
TRBV5-6,TRBJ2-5,CASRLGQGVTQYF
TRBV29-1,TRBJ2-3,CSVGREGTDTQYF
TRBV11-2,TRBJ1-1,CASSLDQYTEAFF
TRBV7-9,TRBJ2-7,CASSLGWRERFVQYF
TRBV21-1,TRBJ1-1,CASGQEVSSNAEAFF
TRBV6-1,TRBJ2-7,CASRGGGGAYEQYF
TRBV19,TRBJ1-3,CASSRGSGNTIYF
TRBV30,TRBJ2-1,CAGKTGLSEQFF
TRBV30,TRBJ2-3,CAWSFRTSGRASDTQYF
TRBV2,TRBJ2-2,CASSLIAGGPGELFF
TRBV7-2,TRBJ2-2,CASSLRALAGGNTGELFF
TRBV6-1,TRBJ1-4,CASSGTVQSTNEKLFF
TRBV5-4,TRBJ2-1,CASRTGQGGEQFF
TRBV2,TRBJ2-5,CASRMTGKVLETQYF
TRBV5-1,TRBJ2-1,CASRGLAGGSNEQFF
TRBV28,TRBJ1-5,CASSFGGGLSQPQHF
TRBV4-1,TRBJ1-4,CASSQETGQRQLFF
TRBV4-1,TRBJ1-4,CASSQDFAATNEKLFF
TRBV9,TRBJ2-7,CASSVSAGTGGHEQYF
TRBV2,TRBJ1-1,CASSEGGRTEAFF
TRBV5-1,TRBJ2-3,CASSTQGAGDTQYF
TRBV7-6,TRBJ2-1,CASSLGGLGNEQFF